These 3 T cell receptor beta chains were sequenced from one sample in a study of blood T cells in healthy people across ages. For the second PCR, which ran for roughly 7 to 11 cycles, a sample-barcoded 5' primer and a J-beta primer mix were used. TCRdb re-derived calls from the 5' RACE reads in MiXCR, one entry per CDR3 protein. The sample shows 1 million or so distinct CDR3 sequences, around 27% of them seen only once. This same sample was also taken into another study, of T cells of mothers and their children.

The sample comprised blood. The receptor set was obtained from a girl under 10 years old in good health.

The J gene is TRBJ1-2, the V gene TRBV5-6; 7 nucleotides agree with TRBD1. The germline V gene encodes CDR1 SGHDT and CDR2 YYEEEE. This CDR3 has 16 residues. V lost 0 bases to trimming and J lost 5 bases; unmatched junction nucleotides: 10. CDR3 sequence reads: CASSLGRQGQTYGYTF. CDR3 coding DNA: TGTGCCAGCAGCTTGGGTCGACAGGGACAAACTTATGGCTACACCTTC. The variable domain in full, with the rest retrieved from reference TRBV5-6 and TRBJ1-2, is DAGVTQSPTHLIKTRGQQVTLRCSPKSGHDTVSWYQQALGQGPQFIFQYYEEEERQRGNFPDRFSGHQFPNYSSELNVNALLLGDSALYLCASSLGRQGQTYGYTFGSGTRLTVV.

The chain links TRBV9 to TRBJ2-7; 13 nucleotides agree with TRBD2. The CDR3 extends over 15 amino acids. The V gene end was trimmed by 2 bases and the J gene end by 6 bases; junction bases not matched to a gene: 5. Germline loops: CDR1 SGDLS, CDR2 YYNGEE. CDR3 sequence: CASSVTSGGAGEQYF. CDR3 sequence (DNA): TGTGCCAGCAGCGTCACTAGCGGGGGGGCCGGCGAGCAGTACTTC.

The genes are TRBV14 and TRBJ2-6, with D possibly being TRBD1 (5 bases). Trimming left V 1 base short and J 0 bases short, with 19 bases between. The CDR3 is 20 residues long. Germline CDR1 SGHDN, CDR2 FVKESK. CDR3 protein: CASSQGPWGSAFSGANVLTF. CDR3 sequence (DNA): TGTGCCAGCAGCCAAGGGCCTTGGGGCAGCGCCTTCTCTGGGGCCAACGTCCTGACTTTC.